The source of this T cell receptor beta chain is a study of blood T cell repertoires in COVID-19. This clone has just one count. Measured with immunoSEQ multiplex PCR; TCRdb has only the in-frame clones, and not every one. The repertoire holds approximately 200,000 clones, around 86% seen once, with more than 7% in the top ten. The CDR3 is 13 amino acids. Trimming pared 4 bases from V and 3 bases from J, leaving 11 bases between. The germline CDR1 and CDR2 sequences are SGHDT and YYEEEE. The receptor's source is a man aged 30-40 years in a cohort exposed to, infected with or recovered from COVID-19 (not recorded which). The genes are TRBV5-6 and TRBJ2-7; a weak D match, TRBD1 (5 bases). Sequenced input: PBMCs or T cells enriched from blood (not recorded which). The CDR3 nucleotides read TGTGCCAGCAGCAGGGGTAAGGTCTACGAGCAGTACTTC. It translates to CASSRGKVYEQYF.